These 10 T cell receptor beta chains came from one sample sequenced in a study of blood T cell repertoires in COVID-19 (dated by TCRdb to the early 2020s). Library preparation used the immunoSEQ multiplex PCR assay. The immuneACCESS repertoire file appears here via TCRdb, limited to in-frame rearrangements. These files lack a portion of the clones; in checked studies, under half of the deficit traces to unresolved V genes, and the cause of the others is not known. The sample table shows roughly 140,000 clones, and about 86% are seen once. Of the sample, around 8.8% falls within the top ten clones. The sample was peripheral blood. The receptors stem from a human donor in a cohort sampled during active COVID-19.

This sequence joins TRBV4-2 and TRBJ2-7; maybe TRBD1 (6 bases). The CDR3 is 15 residues long. Trimming cost V 0 bases and J 3 bases, with 12 bases left between them. Germline CDR1 and CDR2: LGHNA and YNFKEQ. The CDR3 DNA reads TGTGCCAGCAGCCAAGATCACGCACAGGGCTACGAGCAGTACTTC. Its translation: CASSQDHAQGYEQYF.

This chain connects TRBV27 to TRBJ2-7; 14 nucleotides agree with TRBD2. V dropped 3 bases and J dropped 1; count of bases not matched to a gene: 11. Germline V gene sequence: CDR1 MNHEY, CDR2 SMNVEV (reference sequence). The CDR3 spans 19 residues. The DNA of the CDR3 is TGTGCCAGCAGTTTCCACGTCGGACTAGCGGGAGGAGCTTCCTACGAGCAGTACTTC. Translated: CASSFHVGLAGGASYEQYF.

The chain combines TRBV29-1 with TRBJ2-7; 7 positions match TRBD1. After removal of 1 base from V and 2 bases from J, the junction contained 2 bases not matched to a gene. The CDR3 has 13 amino acids. CDR1 and CDR2 from the germline V gene are SQVTM and ANQGSEA. CDR3 region: CSVEGQGPYEQYF. CDR3 coding DNA: TGCAGCGTTGAAGGACAGGGCCCCTACGAGCAGTACTTC.

This clone came up a few times. CDR3 DNA: TGTGCCAGCAGTGGGTCAGACAGGGGCTACAATGAGCAGTTCTTC. Translated: CASSGSDRGYNEQFF. V and J are TRBV28 and TRBJ2-1; 8 bases map to TRBD1. Trimming at V came to 5 bases and at J to 3 bases, leaving 6 bases not matched to a gene. The CDR3 spans 15 residues. Germline V gene data show CDR1 as MDHEN and CDR2 as SYDVKM.

This clone was recorded once. V gene TRBV11-2 combines with J gene TRBJ2-7; 7 bases align to TRBD1. Germline CDR1 reads SGHAT; CDR2 reads FQNNGV. The CDR3 loop spans 13 amino acids. V shed 5 bases, J shed 3 bases, and the junction held 4 bases outside the gene matches. The CDR3: CASSEGTVYEQYF. The DNA for the CDR3 is TGTGCCAGCAGCGAAGGGACAGTCTACGAGCAGTACTTC.

The V call is TRBV9, the J call TRBJ2-3; TRBD2 matches at 8 bases. The CDR3 extends over 16 amino acids. The V segment lost 4 bases and the J segment 2 bases; nucleotides outside the gene matches: 9. CDR1 and CDR2 (germline): SGDLS, YYNGEE. CDR3 protein: CASSTPLAGPTDTQYF. DNA of the CDR3: TGTGCCAGCAGCACCCCTCTAGCGGGCCCCACAGATACGCAGTATTTT.

The genes are TRBV7-8 and TRBJ1-1; D possibly corresponds to TRBD1 (5 bases). The CDR3 totals 16 residues. The ends were cut back, 5 bases at V and 0 bases at J, with 16 bases in the middle. Per germline, CDR1 SGHVS and CDR2 FQNEAQ. CDR3 region: CASSTQVGPMNTEAFF. The CDR3 nucleotides are TGTGCCAGCAGCACACAAGTGGGGCCGATGAACACTGAAGCTTTCTTT.

V and J are TRBV28 and TRBJ2-7; 9 positions match TRBD1. This CDR3 comprises 14 residues. Trimming took 5 bases from V and 3 from J; bases not matched to a gene: 5. Germline assignment: CDR1 MDHEN and CDR2 SYDVKM. CDR3 nucleotides: TGTGCCAGCAGTATCCACAGGGGGCTCTACGAGCAGTACTTC. Amino acids: CASSIHRGLYEQYF. The variable domain in full, with the rest retrieved from reference TRBV28 and TRBJ2-7, is DVKVTQSSRYLVKRTGEKVFLECVQDMDHENMFWYRQDPGLGLRLIYFSYDVKMKEKGDIPEGYSVSREKKERFSLILESASTNQTSMYLCASSIHRGLYEQYFGPGTRLTVT.

V is TRBV15 and J is TRBJ2-1; the match to TRBD2 covers 8 bases. Germline V gene lookup returns CDR1 LNHNV and CDR2 YYDKDF (reference sequence). CDR3 length: 14 residues. V was pared by 7 bases and J by 6 bases, with 8 bases of the junction left unmatched. In DNA, the CDR3 is TGTGCCACCACCCCGCCGGGAGGGATCAATGAGCAGTTCTTC. Translation gives CATTPPGGINEQFF.

This chain connects TRBV6-4 to TRBJ1-1, with 7 positions matching TRBD1. The CDR3 runs 15 residues. Germline V gene sequence: CDR1 MRHNA, CDR2 SNTAGT. V gave up 6 bases and J gave up 0 bases; unmatched junction bases: 7. The CDR3 nucleotides read TGTGCCAGCAGAAACCGGACAGGATTGAACACTGAAGCTTTCTTT. Translating it yields CASRNRTGLNTEAFF.